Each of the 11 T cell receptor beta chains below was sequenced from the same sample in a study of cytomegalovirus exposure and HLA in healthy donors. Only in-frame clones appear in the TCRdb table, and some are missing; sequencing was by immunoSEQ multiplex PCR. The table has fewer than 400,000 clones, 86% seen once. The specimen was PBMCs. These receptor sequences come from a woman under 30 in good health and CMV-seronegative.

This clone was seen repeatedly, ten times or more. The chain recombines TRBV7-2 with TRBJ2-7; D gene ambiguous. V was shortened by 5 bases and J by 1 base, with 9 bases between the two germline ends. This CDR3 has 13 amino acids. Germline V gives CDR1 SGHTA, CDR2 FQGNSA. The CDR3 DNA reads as TGTGCCAGCAGCGAAGAGCCGTCCTACGAGCAGTACTTC. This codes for CASSEEPSYEQYF.

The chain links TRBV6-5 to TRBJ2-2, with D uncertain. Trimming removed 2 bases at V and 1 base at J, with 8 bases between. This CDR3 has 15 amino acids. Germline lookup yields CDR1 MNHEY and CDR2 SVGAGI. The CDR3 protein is CASSYEELNTGELFF. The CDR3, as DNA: TGTGCCAGCAGTTACGAGGAGTTGAACACCGGGGAGCTGTTTTTT.

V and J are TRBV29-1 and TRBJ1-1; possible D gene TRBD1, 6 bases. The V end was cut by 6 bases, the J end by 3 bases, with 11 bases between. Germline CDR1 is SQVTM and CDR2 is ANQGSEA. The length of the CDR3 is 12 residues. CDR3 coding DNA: TGCAGCGTCCCAGGGGTGGACACTGAAGCTTTCTTT. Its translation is CSVPGVDTEAFF.

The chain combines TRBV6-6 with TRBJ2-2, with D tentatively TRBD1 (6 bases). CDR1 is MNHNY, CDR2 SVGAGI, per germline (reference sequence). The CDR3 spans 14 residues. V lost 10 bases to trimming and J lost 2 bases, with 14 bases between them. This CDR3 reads CAITGTPNTGELFF. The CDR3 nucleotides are TGTGCCATTACCGGGACACCTAACACCGGGGAGCTGTTTTTT.

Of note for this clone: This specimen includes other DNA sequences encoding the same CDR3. CDR3 region: CASSARGTGNTIYF. The DNA for the CDR3 is TGTGCCAGCAGTGCCAGGGGAACTGGAAACACCATATATTTT. The chain is built from TRBV25-1 and TRBJ1-3; a weak D match, TRBD1 (6 bases). There are 14 residues in the CDR3. Trimming removed 4 bases at V and 2 bases at J, with 9 bases between. In germline, CDR1 is MGHDK, CDR2 SYGVNS. Combining the CDR3 with reference TRBV25-1 and TRBJ1-3 gives the whole variable domain EADIYQTPRYLVIGTGKKITLECSQTMGHDKMYWYQQDPGMELHLIHYSYGVNSTEKGDLSSESTVSRIRTEHFPLTLESARPSHTSQYLCASSARGTGNTIYFGEGSWLTVV.

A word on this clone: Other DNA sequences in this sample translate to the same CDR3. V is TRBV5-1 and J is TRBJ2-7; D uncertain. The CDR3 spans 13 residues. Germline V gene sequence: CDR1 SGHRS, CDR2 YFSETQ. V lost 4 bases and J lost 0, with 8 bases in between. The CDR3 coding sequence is TGCGCCAGCAGCCTCGGGTCCTCCTACGAGCAGTACTTC. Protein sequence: CASSLGSSYEQYF.

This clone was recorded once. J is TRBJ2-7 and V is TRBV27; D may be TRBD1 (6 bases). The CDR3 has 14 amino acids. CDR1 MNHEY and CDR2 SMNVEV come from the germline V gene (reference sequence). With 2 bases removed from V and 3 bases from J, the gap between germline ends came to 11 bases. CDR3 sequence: CASSLSRGNYEQYF. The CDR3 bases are TGTGCCAGCAGTTTAAGCAGGGGTAACTACGAGCAGTACTTC.

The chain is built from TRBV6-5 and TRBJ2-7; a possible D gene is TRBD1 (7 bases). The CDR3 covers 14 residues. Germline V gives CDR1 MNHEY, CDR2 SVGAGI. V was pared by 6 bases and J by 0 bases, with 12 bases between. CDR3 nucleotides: TGTGCCAGCAGGGGGGGACAGAACTCCTACGAGCAGTACTTC. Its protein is CASRGGQNSYEQYF.

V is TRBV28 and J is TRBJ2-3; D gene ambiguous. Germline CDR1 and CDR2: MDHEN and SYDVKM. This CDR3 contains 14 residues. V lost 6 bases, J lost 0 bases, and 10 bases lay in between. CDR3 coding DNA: TGTGCCAGCAGGCTAAACCCAAGCACAGATACGCAGTATTTT. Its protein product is CASRLNPSTDTQYF.

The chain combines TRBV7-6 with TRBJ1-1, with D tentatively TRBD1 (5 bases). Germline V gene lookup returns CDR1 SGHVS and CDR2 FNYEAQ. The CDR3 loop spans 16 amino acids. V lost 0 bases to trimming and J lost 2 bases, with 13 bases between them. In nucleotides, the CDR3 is TGTGCCAGCAGCTTAGCGGGGGGGGTTCCCAACACTGAAGCTTTCTTT. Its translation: CASSLAGGVPNTEAFF.

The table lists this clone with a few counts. CDR3 DNA sequence: TGTGCCAGCAGTTACTCAGACAGGACCTACGAGCAGTACTTC. It encodes CASSYSDRTYEQYF. The V and J genes are TRBV6-5 and TRBJ2-7, with D perhaps matching TRBD1 (6 bases). CDR1 and CDR2 (germline): MNHEY, SVGAGI. Trimming left V 0 bases short and J 2 bases short, with 8 bases between. The CDR3 extends over 14 amino acids.